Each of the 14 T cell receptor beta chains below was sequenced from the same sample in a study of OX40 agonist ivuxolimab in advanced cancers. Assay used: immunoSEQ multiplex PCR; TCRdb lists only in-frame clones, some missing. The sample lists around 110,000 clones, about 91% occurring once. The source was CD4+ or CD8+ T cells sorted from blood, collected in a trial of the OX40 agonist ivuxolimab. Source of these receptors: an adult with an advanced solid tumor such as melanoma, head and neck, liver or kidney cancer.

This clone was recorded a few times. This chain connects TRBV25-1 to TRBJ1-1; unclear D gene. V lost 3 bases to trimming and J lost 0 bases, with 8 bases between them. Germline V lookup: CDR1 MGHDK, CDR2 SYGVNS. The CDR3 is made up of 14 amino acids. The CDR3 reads CASSEPALNTEAFF. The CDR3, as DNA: TGTGCCAGCAGTGAGCCGGCCCTGAACACTGAAGCTTTCTTT.

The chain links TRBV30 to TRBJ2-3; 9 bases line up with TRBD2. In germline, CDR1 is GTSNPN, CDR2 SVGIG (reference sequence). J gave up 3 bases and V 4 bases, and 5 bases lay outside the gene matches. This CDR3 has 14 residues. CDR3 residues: CAWNRTSETDTQYF. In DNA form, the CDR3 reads TGTGCCTGGAACCGGACTAGCGAAACAGATACGCAGTATTTT.

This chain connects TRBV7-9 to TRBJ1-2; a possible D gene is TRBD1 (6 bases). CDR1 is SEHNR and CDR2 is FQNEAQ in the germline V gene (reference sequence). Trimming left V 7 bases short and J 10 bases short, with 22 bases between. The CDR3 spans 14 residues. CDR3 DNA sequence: TGTGCCAGCACCGAGGACAGTCTCCTCCAAGACTACACCTTC. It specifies CASTEDSLLQDYTF. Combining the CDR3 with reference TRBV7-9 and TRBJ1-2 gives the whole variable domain DTGVSQNPRHKITKRGQNVTFRCDPISEHNRLYWYRQTLGQGPEFLTYFQNEAQLEKSRLLSDRFSAERPKGSFSTLEIQRTEQGDSAMYLCASTEDSLLQDYTFGSGTRLTVV.

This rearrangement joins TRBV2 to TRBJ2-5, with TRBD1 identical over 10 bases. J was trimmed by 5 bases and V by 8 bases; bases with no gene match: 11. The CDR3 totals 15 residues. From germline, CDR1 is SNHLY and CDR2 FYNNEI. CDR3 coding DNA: TGTGCCAGCGGGACCCGGGACAGGGGTTGGGAGACCCAGTACTTC. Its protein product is CASGTRDRGWETQYF.

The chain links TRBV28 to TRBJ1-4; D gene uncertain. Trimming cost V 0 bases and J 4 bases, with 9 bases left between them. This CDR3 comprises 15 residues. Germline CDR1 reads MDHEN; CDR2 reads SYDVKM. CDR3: CASSLWGRLNEKLFF. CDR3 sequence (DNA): TGTGCCAGCAGTTTATGGGGCAGGCTTAATGAAAAACTGTTTTTT. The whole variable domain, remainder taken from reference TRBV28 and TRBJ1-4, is DVKVTQSSRYLVKRTGEKVFLECVQDMDHENMFWYRQDPGLGLRLIYFSYDVKMKEKGDIPEGYSVSREKKERFSLILESASTNQTSMYLCASSLWGRLNEKLFFGSGTQLSVL.

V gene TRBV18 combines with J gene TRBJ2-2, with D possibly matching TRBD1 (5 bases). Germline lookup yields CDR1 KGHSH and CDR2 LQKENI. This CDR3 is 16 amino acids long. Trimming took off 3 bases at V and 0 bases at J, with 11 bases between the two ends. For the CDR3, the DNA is TGTGCCAGCTCACCCGCCTTGACAGCGAACACCGGGGAGCTGTTTTTT. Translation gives CASSPALTANTGELFF.

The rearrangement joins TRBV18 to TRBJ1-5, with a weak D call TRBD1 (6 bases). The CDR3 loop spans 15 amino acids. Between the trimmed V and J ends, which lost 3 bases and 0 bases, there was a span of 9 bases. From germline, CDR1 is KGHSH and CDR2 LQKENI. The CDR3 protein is CASSPGQNSNQPQHF. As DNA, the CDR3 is TGTGCCAGCTCACCCGGACAGAATAGCAATCAGCCCCAGCATTTT.

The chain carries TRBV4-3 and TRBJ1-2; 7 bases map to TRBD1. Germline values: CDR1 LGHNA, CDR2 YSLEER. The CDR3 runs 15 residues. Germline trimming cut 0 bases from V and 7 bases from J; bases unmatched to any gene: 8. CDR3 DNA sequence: TGCGCCAGCAGCCAAGAATTCCGACAGGGACGTGGCTACACCTTC. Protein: CASSQEFRQGRGYTF.

CDR3 protein: CASSLSLFTEAFF. CDR3 DNA: TGTGCCAGCAGTCTTTCTTTATTCACTGAAGCTTTCTTT. This sequence joins TRBV25-1 and TRBJ1-1, with no clear D. With 5 bases removed from V and 4 bases from J, the gap between germline ends came to 11 bases. The CDR3 length is 13 residues. CDR1 is MGHDK and CDR2 is SYGVNS in the germline V gene. The full variable domain, in which reference TRBV25-1 and TRBJ1-1 provide the parts outside the CDR3, is EADIYQTPRYLVIGTGKKITLECSQTMGHDKMYWYQQDPGMELHLIHYSYGVNSTEKGDLSSESTVSRIRTEHFPLTLESARPSHTSQYLCASSLSLFTEAFFGQGTRLTVV.

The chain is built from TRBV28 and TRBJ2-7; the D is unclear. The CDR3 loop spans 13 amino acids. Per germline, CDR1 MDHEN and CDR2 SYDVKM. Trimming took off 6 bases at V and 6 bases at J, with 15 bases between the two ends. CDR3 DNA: TGTGCCAGCAGCCTAAAAGGACGGTTCGAGCAGTACTTC. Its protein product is CASSLKGRFEQYF.

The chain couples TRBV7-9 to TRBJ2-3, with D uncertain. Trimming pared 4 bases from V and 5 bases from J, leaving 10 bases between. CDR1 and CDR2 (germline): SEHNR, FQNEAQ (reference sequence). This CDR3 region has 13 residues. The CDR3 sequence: CASSSLWGDTQYF. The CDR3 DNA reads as TGTGCCAGCAGCTCTCTTTGGGGAGATACGCAGTATTTT.

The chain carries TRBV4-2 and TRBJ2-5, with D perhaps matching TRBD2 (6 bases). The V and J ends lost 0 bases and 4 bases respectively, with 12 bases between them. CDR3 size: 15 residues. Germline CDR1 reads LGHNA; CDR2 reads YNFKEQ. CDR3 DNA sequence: TGTGCCAGCAGCCAAGATAAACTAGCTACAGAGACCCAGTACTTC. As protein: CASSQDKLATETQYF.

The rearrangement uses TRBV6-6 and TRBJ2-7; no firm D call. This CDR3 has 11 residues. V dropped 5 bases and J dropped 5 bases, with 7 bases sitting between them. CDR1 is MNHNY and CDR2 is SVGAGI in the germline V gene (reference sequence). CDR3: CASSNLDEQYF. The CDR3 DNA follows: TGTGCCAGCAGTAATCTCGACGAGCAGTACTTC.

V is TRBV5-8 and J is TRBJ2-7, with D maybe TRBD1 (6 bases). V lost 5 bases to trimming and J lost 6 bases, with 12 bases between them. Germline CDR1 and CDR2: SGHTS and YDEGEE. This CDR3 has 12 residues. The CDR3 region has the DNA TGTGCCAGCAGTACTCAGGGGCCCGAGCAGTACTTC. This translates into CASSTQGPEQYF.